This T cell receptor (beta chain) was identified in a study of OX40 agonist ivuxolimab in advanced cancers. Study-wide context: Prior anti-PD-1, anti-PD-L1 or anti-CTLA-4 therapy did not bar entry, and more than 35% had some.

CDR3 length equals 14 residues. Trimming removed 2 bases at V and 4 bases at J, with 10 bases between. CDR1 is SGDLS and CDR2 is YYNGEE in the germline V gene. General study findings and limits: Some nonresponders also had low normalized T-cell clonal expansion.

Measured with immunoSEQ multiplex PCR; TCRdb has only the in-frame clones, and not every one. The repertoire holds roughly 50,000 clones, with more than 85% as singletons. Details on this clone: Its antigen is not known.

Collection of blood occurred at baseline, at cycle 4 day 1, and at cycle 7 day 1. This chain connects TRBV9 to TRBJ1-3; D unclear. The sequence was collected from an adult with an advanced solid tumor such as melanoma, head and neck, liver or kidney cancer. Sequenced here: CD4+ or CD8+ T cells sorted from blood, sampled in a trial of the OX40 agonist ivuxolimab. CDR3 nucleotides: TGTGCCAGCAGCGTGACGGAACTCGGAAACACCATATATTTT. This sequence encodes CASSVTELGNTIYF.